This TCR beta chain was recovered during a study of preoperative IRX-2 immunotherapy in early breast cancer. This table comes from immunoSEQ multiplex PCR, and its TCRdb copy is limited to in-frame clones, with some not included. The sample contains some 99,000 clones, 80% to 90% of which appear only once. V lost 4 bases, J lost 4 bases, and 17 bases lay in between. CDR3 length: 15 residues. Germline CDR1 SGHRS, CDR2 YFSETQ. This clone was observed at least ten times. Regarding treatment: preoperative locoregional IRX-2 cytokine immunotherapy. Here the sequenced sample was tumor tissue, taken after IRX-2 immunotherapy. This sequence was found in a human donor with breast cancer. The chain employs TRBV5-1 and TRBJ1-1, with D hard to call. CDR3 sequence: CASSQTERATTEAFF. The CDR3 nucleotides are TGCGCCAGCAGCCAAACGGAGAGGGCAACCACTGAAGCTTTCTTT. The whole variable domain, remainder taken from reference TRBV5-1 and TRBJ1-1, is KAGVTQTPRYLIKTRGQQVTLSCSPISGHRSVSWYQQTPGQGLQFLFEYFSETQRNKGNFPGRFSGRQFSNSRSEMNVSTLELGDSALYLCASSQTERATTEAFFGQGTRLTVV.